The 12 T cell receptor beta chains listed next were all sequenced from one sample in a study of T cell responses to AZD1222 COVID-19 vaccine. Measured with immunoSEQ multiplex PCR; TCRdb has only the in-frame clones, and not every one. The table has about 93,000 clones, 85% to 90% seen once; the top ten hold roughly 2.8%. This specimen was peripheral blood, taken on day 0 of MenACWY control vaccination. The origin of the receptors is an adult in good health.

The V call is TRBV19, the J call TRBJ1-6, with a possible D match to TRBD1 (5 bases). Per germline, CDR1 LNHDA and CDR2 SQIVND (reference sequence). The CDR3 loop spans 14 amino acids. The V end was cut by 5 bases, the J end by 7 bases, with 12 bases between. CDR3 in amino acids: CASSPGTGNSPLHF. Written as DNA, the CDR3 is TGTGCCAGTAGTCCTGGGACGGGGAATTCACCCCTCCACTTT.

DNA for the CDR3: TGTGCCAGCAGCCCCAGGGGGGATAACAATCAGCCCCAGCATTTT. Protein sequence: CASSPRGDNNQPQHF. The rearrangement uses TRBV9 and TRBJ1-5, with 7 bases identical to TRBD1. This CDR3 region has 15 residues. With 4 bases clipped from V and 3 bases from J, the junction kept 7 bases outside the gene matches. CDR1 and CDR2 (germline): SGDLS, YYNGEE.

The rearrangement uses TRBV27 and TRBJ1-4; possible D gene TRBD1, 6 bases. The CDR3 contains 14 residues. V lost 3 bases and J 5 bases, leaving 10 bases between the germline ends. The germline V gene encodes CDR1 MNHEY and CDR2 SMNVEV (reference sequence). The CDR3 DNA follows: TGTGCCAGCAGTTTTTGGCAGGGGAATGAAAAACTGTTTTTT. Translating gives CASSFWQGNEKLFF.

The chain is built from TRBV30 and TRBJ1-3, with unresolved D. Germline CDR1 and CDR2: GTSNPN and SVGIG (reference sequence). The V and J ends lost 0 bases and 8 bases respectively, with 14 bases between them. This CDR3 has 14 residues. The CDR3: CAWSVDLEVDTIYF. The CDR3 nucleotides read TGTGCCTGGAGTGTAGATCTGGAGGTGGACACCATATATTTT. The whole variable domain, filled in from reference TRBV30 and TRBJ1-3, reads SQTIHQWPATLVQPVGSPLSLECTVEGTSNPNLYWYRQAAGRGLQLLFYSVGIGQISSEVPQNLSASRPQDRQFILSSKKLLLSDSGFYLCAWSVDLEVDTIYFGEGSWLTVV.

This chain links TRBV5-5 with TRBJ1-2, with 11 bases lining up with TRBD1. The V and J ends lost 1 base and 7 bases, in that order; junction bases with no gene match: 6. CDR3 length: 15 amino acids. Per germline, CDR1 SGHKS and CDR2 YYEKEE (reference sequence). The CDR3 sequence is CASSLPGTGGSGYTF. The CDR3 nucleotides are TGTGCCAGCAGCTTGCCCGGGACAGGGGGAAGTGGCTACACCTTC.

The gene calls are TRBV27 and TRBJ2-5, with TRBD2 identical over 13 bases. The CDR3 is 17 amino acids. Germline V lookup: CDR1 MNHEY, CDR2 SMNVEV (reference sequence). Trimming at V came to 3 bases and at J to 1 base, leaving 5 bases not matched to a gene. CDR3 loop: CASSFRLAGGGQETQYF. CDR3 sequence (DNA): TGTGCCAGCAGTTTCAGACTAGCGGGGGGTGGCCAAGAGACCCAGTACTTC.

The CDR3 sequence: CASSLAPGQGVWGYTF. The CDR3 DNA sequence: TGTGCCAGCAGCTTAGCCCCGGGACAGGGGGTTTGGGGCTACACCTTC. V gene TRBV7-9 combines with J gene TRBJ1-2, with TRBD1 identical over 11 bases. Trimming at V came to 0 bases and at J to 8 bases, leaving 8 bases not matched to a gene. Germline loops: CDR1 SEHNR, CDR2 FQNEAQ (reference sequence). CDR3 length: 16 residues.

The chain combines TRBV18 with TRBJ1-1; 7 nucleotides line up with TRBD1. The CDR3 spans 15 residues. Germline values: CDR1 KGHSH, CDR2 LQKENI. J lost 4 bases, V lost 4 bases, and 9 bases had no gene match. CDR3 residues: CASSRTSGGSTEAFF. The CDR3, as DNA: TGTGCCAGCTCACGCACCTCAGGGGGGAGCACTGAAGCTTTCTTT.

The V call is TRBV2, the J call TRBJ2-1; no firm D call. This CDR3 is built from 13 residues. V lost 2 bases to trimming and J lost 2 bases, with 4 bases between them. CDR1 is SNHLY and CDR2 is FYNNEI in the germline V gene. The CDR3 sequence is CASSETAYNEQFF. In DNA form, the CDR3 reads TGTGCCAGCAGTGAAACGGCCTACAATGAGCAGTTCTTC.

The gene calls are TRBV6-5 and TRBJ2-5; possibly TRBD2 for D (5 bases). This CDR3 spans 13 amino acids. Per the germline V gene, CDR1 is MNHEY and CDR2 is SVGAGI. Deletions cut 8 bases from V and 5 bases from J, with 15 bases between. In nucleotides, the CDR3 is TGTGCCAGCGGAAGGCGGGCTGCGGAGACCCAGTACTTC. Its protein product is CASGRRAAETQYF.

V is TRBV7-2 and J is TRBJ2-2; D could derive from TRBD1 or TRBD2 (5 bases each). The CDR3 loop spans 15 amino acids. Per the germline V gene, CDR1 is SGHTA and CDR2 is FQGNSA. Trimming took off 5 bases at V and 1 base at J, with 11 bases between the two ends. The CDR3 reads CASSPMGRNTGELFF. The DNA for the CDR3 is TGTGCCAGCAGCCCGATGGGACGGAACACCGGGGAGCTGTTTTTT.

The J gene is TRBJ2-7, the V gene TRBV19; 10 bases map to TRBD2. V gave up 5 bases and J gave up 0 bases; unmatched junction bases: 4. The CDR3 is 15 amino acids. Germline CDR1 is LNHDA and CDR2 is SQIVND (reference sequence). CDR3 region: CASSAGLADSYEQYF. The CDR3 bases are TGTGCCAGTAGTGCCGGACTAGCGGACTCCTACGAGCAGTACTTC.